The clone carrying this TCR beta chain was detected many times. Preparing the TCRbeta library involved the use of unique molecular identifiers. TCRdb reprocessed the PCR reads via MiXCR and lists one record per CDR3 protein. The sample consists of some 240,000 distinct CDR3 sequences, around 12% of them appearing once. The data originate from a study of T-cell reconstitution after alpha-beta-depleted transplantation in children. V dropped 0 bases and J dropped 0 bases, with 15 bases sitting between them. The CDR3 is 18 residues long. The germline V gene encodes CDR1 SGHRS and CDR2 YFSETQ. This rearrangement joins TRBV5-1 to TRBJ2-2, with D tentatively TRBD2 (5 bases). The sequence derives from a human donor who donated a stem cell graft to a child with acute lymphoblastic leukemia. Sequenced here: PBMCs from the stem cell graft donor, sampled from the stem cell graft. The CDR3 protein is CASSLARDFGANTGELFF. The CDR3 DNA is TGCGCCAGCAGCTTGGCCCGGGATTTTGGGGCGAACACCGGGGAGCTGTTTTTT.